Listed below are T cell receptor beta chains from one sample, sequenced in a study of shared clonotypes between healthy human individuals. Repertoires were generated with immunoSEQ multiplex PCR, while TCRdb's copy carries only in-frame clones and drops some. The data show some 350,000 clones, with over 65% seen just once and 9% to 12% held by the top ten. Sequencing input: memory CD4+ T cells sorted from blood. The receptors derive from a man between 25 and 39 years old in good health. Both conserved end residues are part of each CDR3. D genes are given only for firm matches. Size tells how often a clone was seen (once, few, many) or the class of an expanded clone, and some rows leave it out.

V,D,J,size,CDR3,DNA
TRBV7-9,TRBD1,TRBJ2-7,.,CASSFAGTVPYEQYF,TGTGCCAGCAGCTTCGCCGGGACAGTGCCCTACGAGCAGTACTTC
TRBV7-2,TRBD2,TRBJ2-5,.,CASSFRTSGQETQYF,TGTGCCAGCAGCTTCAGGACTAGCGGGCAAGAGACCCAGTACTTC
TRBV2,.,TRBJ2-1,.,CASTGIFSYNEQFF,TGTGCCAGCACGGGGATTTTTTCATACAATGAGCAGTTCTTC
TRBV29-1,TRBD2,TRBJ2-1,.,CSVDSGRTRQFF,TGCAGCGTTGACAGCGGGAGAACTCGGCAGTTCTTC
TRBV6-1,.,TRBJ1-5,.,CASSEGRANQPQHF,TGTGCCAGCAGTGAAGGCAGGGCCAATCAGCCCCAGCATTTT
TRBV7-9,TRBD1,TRBJ2-3,.,CATTLEDRGPDTQYF,TGTGCCACCACGCTCGAAGACAGGGGGCCTGATACGCAGTATTTT
TRBV4-1,.,TRBJ1-2,.,CASSQVGSGYTF,TGCGCCAGCAGCCAAGTCGGGAGTGGCTACACCTTC
TRBV5-5,TRBD2,TRBJ2-2,.,CASSWLGGSGTTGELFF,TGTGCCAGCAGCTGGCTCGGGGGTAGCGGGACCACCGGGGAGCTGTTTTTT
TRBV28,TRBD2,TRBJ2-7,.,CASSPGTRGSNEQYF,TGTGCCAGCAGTCCGGGGACTAGGGGTTCCAACGAGCAGTACTTC
TRBV14,TRBD2,TRBJ2-1,.,CASSHLAGGTYNEQFF,TGTGCCAGCAGCCATCTAGCGGGAGGTACCTACAATGAGCAGTTCTTC
TRBV5-1,.,TRBJ1-1,.,CASSFTGTSGTEAFF,TGCGCCAGCAGCTTTACAGGGACCTCTGGGACTGAAGCTTTCTTT
TRBV30,.,TRBJ1-5,.,CAWTPPRGQPQHF,TGTGCCTGGACCCCCCCCCGGGGGCAGCCCCAGCATTTT
TRBV19,.,TRBJ1-4,.,CASTKGIRGDEKLFF,TGTGCCAGTACCAAAGGAATTCGCGGGGATGAAAAACTGTTTTTT
TRBV30,TRBD1,TRBJ1-1,.,CAGQGANTEAFF,TGTGCCGGACAGGGGGCGAACACTGAAGCTTTCTTT
TRBV18,.,TRBJ2-1,.,CASSPLLDMDEQFF,TGTGCCAGCTCACCACTCCTAGATATGGATGAGCAGTTCTTC
TRBV6-5,.,TRBJ2-5,.,CASSSGRARLGETQYF,TGTGCCAGCAGTTCGGGCAGGGCTCGGTTGGGAGAGACCCAGTACTTC
TRBV18,TRBD1,TRBJ2-3,once,CASSAGGAEDTQYF,TGTGCCAGCTCAGCAGGGGGCGCGGAAGATACGCAGTATTTT
TRBV9,TRBD1,TRBJ2-5,once,CASSATAGTGGAETQYF,TGTGCCAGCAGCGCGACTGCCGGGACAGGGGGCGCCGAGACCCAGTACTTC
TRBV28,TRBD2,TRBJ2-1,.,CASSPNSGRDNEQFF,TGTGCCAGCAGCCCGAATAGCGGGAGGGACAATGAGCAGTTCTTC
TRBV18,.,TRBJ1-1,.,CASSPAGGAGTEAFF,TGTGCCAGCTCACCAGCCGGGGGCGCGGGCACTGAAGCTTTCTTT
TRBV5-1,TRBD2,TRBJ2-1,once,CASSPGLAGNNEQFF,TGCGCCAGCAGCCCGGGACTAGCGGGGAACAATGAGCAGTTCTTC
TRBV28,.,TRBJ1-2,.,CASTRGGTVGYTF,TGTGCCAGCACCCGAGGGGGTACCGTAGGCTACACCTTC
TRBV30,.,TRBJ1-1,.,CAWSVLAQTEAFF,TGTGCCTGGAGTGTACTGGCTCAGACTGAAGCTTTCTTT
TRBV10-3,.,TRBJ2-1,.,CAISGQGSDNEQFF,TGTGCCATCAGCGGTCAGGGGTCTGACAATGAGCAGTTCTTC
TRBV2,.,TRBJ1-4,.,CASTLDGNEKLFF,TGTGCCAGCACTTTGGACGGAAATGAAAAACTGTTTTTT
TRBV7-2,.,TRBJ2-3,.,CASSLGAGWSTDTQYF,TGTGCCAGCAGCTTAGGGGCGGGTTGGAGCACAGATACGCAGTATTTT
TRBV20-1,TRBD1,TRBJ1-1,.,CSARAGTGAFF,TGCAGTGCTAGAGCCGGGACAGGGGCTTTCTTT
TRBV5-5,.,TRBJ1-2,.,CASSLVAGESNYGYTF,TGTGCCAGCAGCTTGGTAGCAGGGGAGTCGAACTATGGCTACACCTTC
TRBV11-2,.,TRBJ2-5,few,CASSFRQPQETQYF,TGTGCCAGCAGCTTCCGGCAGCCTCAAGAGACCCAGTACTTC
TRBV14,.,TRBJ2-3,few,CASKGRKGRTDTQYF,TGTGCCAGCAAGGGTCGCAAGGGACGCACAGATACGCAGTATTTT
TRBV5-1,TRBD1,TRBJ1-2,.,CASSLAVIRDRGHGYTF,TGCGCCAGCAGCTTGGCCGTAATCCGGGACAGGGGGCATGGCTACACCTTC
TRBV6-5,.,TRBJ2-1,.,CASSRGTVKFF,TGTGCCAGCAGTAGAGGGACTGTCAAGTTCTTC
TRBV15,.,TRBJ2-2,.,CATSTTPDKNTGELFF,TGTGCCACCAGCACAACTCCGGACAAGAACACCGGGGAGCTGTTTTTT
TRBV5-1,.,TRBJ2-5,.,CASSSEYQETQYF,TGCGCCAGCAGCTCAGAGTACCAAGAGACCCAGTACTTC
TRBV15,.,TRBJ1-3,.,CATSFGRTGNTIYF,TGTGCCACCAGCTTCGGCAGGACTGGAAACACCATATATTTT
TRBV7-9,.,TRBJ2-1,.,CASSFSLGGGYNEQFF,TGTGCCAGCAGCTTCTCTTTAGGGGGAGGCTACAATGAGCAGTTCTTC
TRBV11-1,TRBD1,TRBJ1-1,.,CASSLGGRGSDEAFF,TGTGCCAGCAGCTTAGGAGGCAGGGGGTCGGATGAAGCTTTCTTT
TRBV5-6,.,TRBJ1-2,.,CASSLLGGYTF,TGTGCCAGCAGCTTGTTAGGGGGCTACACCTTC
TRBV11-2,.,TRBJ2-3,.,CASSLVRLGDTQYF,TGTGCCAGCAGCTTAGTAAGATTGGGTGATACGCAGTATTTT
TRBV2,.,TRBJ2-7,.,CASSDQLDNEQYF,TGTGCCAGCAGTGATCAATTGGATAACGAGCAGTACTTC
TRBV9,.,TRBJ2-4,.,CASSLTPLTLGGKNIQYF,TGTGCCAGCAGCCTCACCCCTTTAACGTTGGGGGGCAAAAACATTCAGTACTTC
TRBV5-5,TRBD1,TRBJ1-4,.,CASRGQGATNEKLFF,TGTGCCAGCAGGGGACAGGGGGCAACTAATGAAAAACTGTTTTTT
TRBV5-4,TRBD1,TRBJ1-2,.,CASSPGPGGYGYTF,TGTGCCAGCAGCCCGGGGCCAGGGGGCTATGGCTACACCTTC
TRBV9,.,TRBJ2-1,.,CASSAPALTYNEQFF,TGTGCCAGCAGCGCACCAGCGCTCACCTACAATGAGCAGTTCTTC
TRBV21-1,.,TRBJ1-2,.,CASSHQIRQGADNYGYTF,TGTGCCAGCAGCCACCAGATTCGACAGGGGGCTGATAACTATGGCTACACCTTC
TRBV5-1,.,TRBJ2-7,once,CASSSGLTVRSYEQYF,TGCGCCAGCAGCTCCGGACTAACTGTTCGCTCCTACGAGCAGTACTTC